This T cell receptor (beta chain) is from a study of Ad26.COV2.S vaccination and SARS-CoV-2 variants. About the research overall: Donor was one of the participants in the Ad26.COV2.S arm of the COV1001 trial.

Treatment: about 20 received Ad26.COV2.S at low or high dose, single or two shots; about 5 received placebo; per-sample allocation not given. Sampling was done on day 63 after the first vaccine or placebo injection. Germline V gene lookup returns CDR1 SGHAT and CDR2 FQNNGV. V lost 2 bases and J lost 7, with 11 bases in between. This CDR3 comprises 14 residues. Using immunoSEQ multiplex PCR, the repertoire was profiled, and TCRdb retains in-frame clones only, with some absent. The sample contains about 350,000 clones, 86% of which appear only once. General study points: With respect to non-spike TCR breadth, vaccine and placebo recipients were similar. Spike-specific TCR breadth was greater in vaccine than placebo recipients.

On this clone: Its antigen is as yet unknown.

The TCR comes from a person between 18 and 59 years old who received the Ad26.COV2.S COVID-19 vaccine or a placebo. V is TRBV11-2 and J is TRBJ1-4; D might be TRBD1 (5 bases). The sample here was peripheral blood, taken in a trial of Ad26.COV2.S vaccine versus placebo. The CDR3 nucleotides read TGTGCCAGCAGCTTACTCGAGGGGAGTGAAAAACTGTTTTTT. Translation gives CASSLLEGSEKLFF.